This TCR beta chain appears in the sequencing data of a study of T cell repertoires in cytomegalovirus infection. Overall study context: Public signatures in TCR beta pointed to CMV infection and matching HLA type.

This clonotype turned up a few times. The antigen is undetermined. TCRdb used MiXCR to reprocess the reads, holding one entry per CDR3 protein. The sample lists over 300,000 distinct CDR3 sequences, 15% to 20% seen once, with 9.5% to 15% in the top ten. Points from the study as a whole: CMV-specific TCR beta clonotypes restricted by HLA-C dominated the ex vivo response.

CDR3 length equals 17 residues. The germline V gene has CDR1 MNHNY and CDR2 SVGAGI (reference sequence). V was trimmed by 0 bases and J by 1 base, leaving 13 bases between them. The chain is built from TRBV6-6 and TRBJ1-5; possible D gene TRBD1, 6 bases. The TCR comes from a human donor in good health (CMV status not recorded). Some clones in this sample may be carry-over from other donors' samples. The sample taken for sequencing was PBMCs. CDR3 in DNA: TGTGCCAGCAGTTACTCGAGGACAGTATTCAGCAATCAGCCCCAGCATTTT. Its protein is CASSYSRTVFSNQPQHF.